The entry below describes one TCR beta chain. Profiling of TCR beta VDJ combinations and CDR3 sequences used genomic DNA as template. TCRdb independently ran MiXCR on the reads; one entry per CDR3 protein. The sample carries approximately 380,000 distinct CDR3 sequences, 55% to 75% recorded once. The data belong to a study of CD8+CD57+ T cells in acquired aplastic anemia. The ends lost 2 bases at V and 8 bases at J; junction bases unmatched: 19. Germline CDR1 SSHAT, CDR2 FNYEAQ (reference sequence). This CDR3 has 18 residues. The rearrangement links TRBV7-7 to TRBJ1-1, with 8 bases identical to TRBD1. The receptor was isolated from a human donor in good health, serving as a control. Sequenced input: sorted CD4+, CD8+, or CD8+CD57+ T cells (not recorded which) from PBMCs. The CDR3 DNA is TGTGCCAGCAGCTTACCACTATCCCGGCCCCCGACAGGGGAAGAAGCTTTCTTT. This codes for CASSLPLSRPPTGEEAFF.